This T cell receptor beta chain was identified during a study of shared clonotypes between healthy human individuals. Some clones are missing from TCRdb's copy, which holds only in-frame ones; the method was immunoSEQ multiplex PCR. The table lists fewer than 650,000 clones, roughly 79% of them singletons. The clonotype originates from a woman aged 40 to 50 in good health. Some clones in this sample may be carry-over from other donors' samples. The sequenced sample consisted of PBMCs.

CDR3 bases: TGTGCCAGCAGCCCCGGACAGGGGAGAGGCTACACCTTC. It encodes CASSPGQGRGYTF. The chain is built from TRBV7-2 and TRBJ1-2; TRBD1 matches at 9 bases. Germline CDR1 is SGHTA and CDR2 is FQGNSA. Unmatched junction bases numbered 6, after V lost 5 bases and J lost 8 bases. The CDR3 spans 13 residues.